This record concerns one TCR beta chain sequence. Original data processing: Reference gene primers were amplified, and this amplification served to estimate nucleated cell counts. Assay used: immunoSEQ multiplex PCR; TCRdb lists only in-frame clones, some missing. The V and J calls and clone size come from that table; D and trimming were worked out from the DNA. The sample consists of 120,000 or so clones, approximately 85% of them appearing once. This sample was included in a study of blood T cell repertoires in COVID-19. Per germline, CDR1 SGHNT and CDR2 YENEEA. Between the trimmed V and J ends, which lost 3 bases and 1 base, there was a span of 9 bases. This CDR3 region has 14 residues.

The sample taken for sequencing was peripheral blood. The clonotype was recovered from a woman at least 80 years old with acute or convalescent COVID-19. The rearrangement links TRBV11-3 to TRBJ1-1, with a possible D match to TRBD1 (6 bases). CDR3 region: CASSFRGPNTEAFF. Written as DNA, the CDR3 is TGTGCCAGCAGCTTCAGGGGTCCGAACACTGAAGCTTTCTTT.